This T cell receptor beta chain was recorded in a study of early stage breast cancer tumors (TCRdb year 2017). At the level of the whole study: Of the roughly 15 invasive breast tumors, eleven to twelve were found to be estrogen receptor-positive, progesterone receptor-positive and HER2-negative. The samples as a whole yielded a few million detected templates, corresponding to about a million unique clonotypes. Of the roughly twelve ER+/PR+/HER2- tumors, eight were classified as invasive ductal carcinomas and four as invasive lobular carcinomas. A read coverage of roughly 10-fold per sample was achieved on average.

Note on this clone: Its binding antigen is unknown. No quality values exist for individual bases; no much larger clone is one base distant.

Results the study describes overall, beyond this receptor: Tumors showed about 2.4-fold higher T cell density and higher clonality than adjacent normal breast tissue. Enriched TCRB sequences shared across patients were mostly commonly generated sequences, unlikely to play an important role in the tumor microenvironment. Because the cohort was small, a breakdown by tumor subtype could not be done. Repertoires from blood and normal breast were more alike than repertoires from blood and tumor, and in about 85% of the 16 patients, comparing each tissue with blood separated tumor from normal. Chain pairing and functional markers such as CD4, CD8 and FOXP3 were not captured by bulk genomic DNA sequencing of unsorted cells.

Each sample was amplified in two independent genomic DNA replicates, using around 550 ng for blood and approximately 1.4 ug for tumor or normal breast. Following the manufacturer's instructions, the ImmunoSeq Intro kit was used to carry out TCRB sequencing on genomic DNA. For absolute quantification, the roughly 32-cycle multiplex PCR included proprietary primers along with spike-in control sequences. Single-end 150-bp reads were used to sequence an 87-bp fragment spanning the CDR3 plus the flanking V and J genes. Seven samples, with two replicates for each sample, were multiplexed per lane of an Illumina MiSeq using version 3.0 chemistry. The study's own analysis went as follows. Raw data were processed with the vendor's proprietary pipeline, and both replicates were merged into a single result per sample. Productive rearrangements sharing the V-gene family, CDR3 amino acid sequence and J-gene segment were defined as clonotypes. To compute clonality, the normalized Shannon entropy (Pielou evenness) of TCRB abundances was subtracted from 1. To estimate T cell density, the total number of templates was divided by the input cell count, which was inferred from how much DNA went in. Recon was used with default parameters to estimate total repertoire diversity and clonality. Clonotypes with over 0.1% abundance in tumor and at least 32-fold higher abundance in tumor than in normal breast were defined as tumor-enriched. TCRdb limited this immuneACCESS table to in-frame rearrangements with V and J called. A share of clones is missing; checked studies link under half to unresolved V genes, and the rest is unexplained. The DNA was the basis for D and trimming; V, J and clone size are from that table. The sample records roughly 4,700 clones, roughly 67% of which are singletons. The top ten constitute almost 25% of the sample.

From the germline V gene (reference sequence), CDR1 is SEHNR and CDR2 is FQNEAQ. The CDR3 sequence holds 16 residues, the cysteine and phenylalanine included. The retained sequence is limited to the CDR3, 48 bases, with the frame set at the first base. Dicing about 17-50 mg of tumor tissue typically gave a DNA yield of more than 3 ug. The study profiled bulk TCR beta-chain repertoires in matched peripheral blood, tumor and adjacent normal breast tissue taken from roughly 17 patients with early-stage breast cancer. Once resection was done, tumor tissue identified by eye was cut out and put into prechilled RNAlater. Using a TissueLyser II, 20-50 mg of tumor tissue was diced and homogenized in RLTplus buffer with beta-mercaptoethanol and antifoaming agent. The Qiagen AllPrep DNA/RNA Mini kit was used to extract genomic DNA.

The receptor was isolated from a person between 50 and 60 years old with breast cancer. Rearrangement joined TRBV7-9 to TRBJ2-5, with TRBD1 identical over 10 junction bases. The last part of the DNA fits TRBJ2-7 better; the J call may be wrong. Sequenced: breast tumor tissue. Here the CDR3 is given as CASSFPFGTGAYEQYF. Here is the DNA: TGTGCCAGCAGCTTCCCCTTCGGGACAGGGGCCTACGAGCAGTACTTC.